What follows are 8 T cell receptor beta chains derived from one specimen sequenced in a study of CD8+ T cells in alopecia areata. Extraction and reverse transcription of RNA yielded cDNA as the sequencing template. The table came from immunoSEQ multiplex PCR; TCRdb's copy has only in-frame clones and leaves some out. The sample carries about 140,000 clones, about 51% recorded once. The input for sequencing was CD4+ T cells sorted from blood, taken at week 0. Receptors originate from a human donor with alopecia areata.

CDR3 residues: CSGRTSGQSHTYTQYF. CDR3 nucleotides: TGCAGCGGTCGGACTAGCGGGCAGAGTCACACGTATACGCAGTATTTT. The V gene is TRBV29-1, the J gene TRBJ2-3, with 11 bases lining up with TRBD2. Trimming took 7 bases from V and 7 from J; bases not matched to a gene: 16. Germline V CDR1 and CDR2: SQVTM, ANQGSEA. This CDR3 region has 16 residues.

CDR3 residues: CSVPQIGQGHGEQYF. The DNA for the CDR3 is TGCAGCGTCCCACAGATAGGACAGGGTCATGGGGAGCAGTACTTC. The chain combines TRBV29-1 with TRBJ2-7, with 8 nucleotides matching TRBD1. V shed 6 bases, J shed 7 bases, and the junction held 17 bases outside the gene matches. Germline V lookup: CDR1 SQVTM, CDR2 ANQGSEA. CDR3 length: 15 amino acids.

This clone was picked up a small number of times. The genes are TRBV4-3 and TRBJ2-1, with 12 positions matching TRBD1. This CDR3 has 18 amino acids. V was clipped by 0 bases and J by 1 base; unmatched bases: 4. Germline-derived CDR1 and CDR2 are LGHNA and YSLEER. The CDR3 nucleotides read TGCGCCAGCAGCCAAGATGGGGGACAGGGGGCTTCCTACAATGAGCAGTTCTTC. It is translated as CASSQDGGQGASYNEQFF.

This clone was seen only a few times. The chain couples TRBV4-1 to TRBJ2-2; D may be TRBD2 (5 bases). The CDR3 length is 18 residues. Germline V lookup: CDR1 MGHRA, CDR2 YSYEKL. V was pared by 1 base and J by 2 bases, with 17 bases between. The CDR3 loop reads CASSQVVSGLSNTGELFF. The CDR3 bases are TGCGCCAGCAGCCAAGTGGTCTCGGGATTGTCAAACACCGGGGAGCTGTTTTTT.

This clone was seen more than once but under ten times. The chain combines TRBV7-8 with TRBJ2-2; D is uncertain. Trimming removed 2 bases from V and 1 base from J, with 8 bases in between. The CDR3 is 15 residues long. CDR1 is SGHVS, CDR2 FQNEAQ, per germline. CDR3 residues: CASSLSTQNTGELFF. The CDR3 region has the DNA TGTGCCAGCAGCTTAAGCACTCAGAACACCGGGGAGCTGTTTTTT.

A few counts support this clone. The chain carries TRBV29-1 and TRBJ2-1; the match to TRBD2 covers 12 bases. There are 17 residues in the CDR3. J lost 4 bases, V lost 7 bases, and 14 bases had no gene match. Germline V gene lookup returns CDR1 SQVTM and CDR2 ANQGSEA. The CDR3 sequence: CSAALAGGTKKYNEQFF. The CDR3 nucleotides read TGCAGCGCCGCCCTAGCGGGAGGGACCAAGAAATACAATGAGCAGTTCTTC.

The table lists this clone with a few counts. The chain couples TRBV29-1 to TRBJ2-5; TRBD2 matches 13 bases. CDR3 size: 14 residues. Germline CDR1 reads SQVTM; CDR2 reads ANQGSEA. Losses at the gene ends were 7 bases for V and 4 bases for J; bases not matched to a gene: 6. CDR3 sequence reads: CSARLAGGGETQYF. In nucleotides, the CDR3 is TGCAGCGCCAGACTAGCGGGAGGAGGAGAGACCCAGTACTTC.

The J gene is TRBJ1-5, the V gene TRBV5-1; D uncertain. Trimming cost V 0 bases and J 3 bases, with 10 bases left between them. The CDR3 covers 15 residues. Germline V lookup: CDR1 SGHRS, CDR2 YFSETQ. CDR3 amino acids: CASSLVAGNNQPQHF. The DNA of the CDR3 is TGCGCCAGCAGCTTGGTGGCAGGAAACAATCAGCCCCAGCATTTT.